Following are 31 T cell receptor beta chains from one sample sequenced in a study of a mutant IDH1 vaccine in newly diagnosed glioma. Sequencing used immunoSEQ multiplex PCR; TCRdb keeps in-frame clones, though not all of them. The profile shows fewer than 30,000 clones, 65% to 85% of them singletons. Time point indicated: week 23, last vaccination. Mutant IDH1 20-mer peptide, at 300 ug, made up each vaccine dose, with topical imiquimod. Antigens of these TCRs are unknown. The specimen comprised PBMCs, sampled from a glioma patient whose treatment included an IDH1 peptide vaccine. Receptors were obtained from a woman between 18 and 30 years old with glioma.

V usage is TRBV9 and J usage is TRBJ1-3; D gene uncertain. V was trimmed by 3 bases and J by 0 bases, leaving 7 bases between them. The CDR3 sequence is 14 residues long. The germline V gene encodes CDR1 SGDLS and CDR2 YYNGEE. The CDR3 reads CASSGSSSGNTIYF. The DNA for the CDR3 is TGTGCCAGCAGCGGATCAAGCTCTGGAAACACCATATATTTT.

The CDR3 loop reads CATLWDTQYF. CDR3 in DNA: TGTGCCACCCTATGGGATACGCAGTATTTT. This chain uses TRBV7-9 with TRBJ2-3; D unresolved. V lost 10 bases, J lost 6 bases, and 8 bases lay in between. The length of the CDR3 is 10 residues. Germline CDR1 reads SEHNR; CDR2 reads FQNEAQ (reference sequence).

The chain recombines TRBV25-1 with TRBJ2-7; D remains ambiguous. The CDR3 runs to 12 residues. With 2 bases removed from V and 6 bases from J, the gap between germline ends came to 8 bases. Germline CDR1 is MGHDK and CDR2 is SYGVNS. The CDR3 DNA reads TGTGCCAGCAGTGAAGGGTGGGGCGAGCAGTACTTC. Its translation: CASSEGWGEQYF.

This chain uses TRBV2 with TRBJ2-7; TRBD2 might be the D (6 bases). The CDR3 sequence is 16 residues long. Germline lookup yields CDR1 SNHLY and CDR2 FYNNEI. Trimming removed 2 bases from V and 0 bases from J, with 14 bases in between. For the CDR3, the DNA is TGTGCCAGCAGTGAACAGGGACTTGGGAGCTCCTACGAGCAGTACTTC. Residues: CASSEQGLGSSYEQYF. Using reference TRBV2 and TRBJ2-7 for the parts outside the CDR3, the full variable domain is EPEVTQTPSHQVTQMGQEVILRCVPISNHLYFYWYRQILGQKVEFLVSFYNNEISEKSEIFDDQFSVERPDGSNFTLKIRSTKLEDSAMYFCASSEQGLGSSYEQYFGPGTRLTVT.

The chain recombines TRBV19 with TRBJ1-1; TRBD1 aligns across 8 bases. Unmatched junction bases numbered 1, after V lost 6 bases and J lost 1 base. CDR1 and CDR2 from the germline V gene are LNHDA and SQIVND (reference sequence). There are 13 residues in the CDR3. Here the CDR3 reads CASRGTGNTEAFF. CDR3 nucleotides: TGTGCCAGTAGAGGGACAGGGAACACTGAAGCTTTCTTT.

The genes are TRBV18 and TRBJ1-4; D not resolved. The ends were cut back, 6 bases at V and 7 bases at J, with 12 bases in the middle. Germline CDR1 is KGHSH and CDR2 is LQKENI. The length of the CDR3 is 13 residues. CDR3 residues: CASSGGSGEKLFF. The CDR3 DNA reads TGTGCCAGCTCGGGAGGGAGCGGTGAAAAACTGTTTTTT.

The chain carries TRBV4-3 and TRBJ2-3; possible D gene TRBD2, 5 bases. Germline V gene data show CDR1 as LGHNA and CDR2 as YSLEER. V lost 0 bases, J lost 1 base, and 8 bases lay in between. This CDR3 is built from 15 residues. This CDR3 is CASSQDEGGTDTQYF. CDR3 coding DNA: TGCGCCAGCAGCCAAGATGAGGGCGGCACAGATACGCAGTATTTT.

V and J are TRBV7-9 and TRBJ2-1; the match to TRBD2 covers 7 bases. Germline CDR1 reads SEHNR; CDR2 reads FQNEAQ (reference sequence). V trimming: 5 bases; J trimming: 7 bases; junction bases outside the gene matches: 8. CDR3 length equals 14 residues. Written as DNA, the CDR3 is TGTGCCAGCAGCGTGAGCGGGGCGAGAAATGAGCAGTTCTTC. Residues: CASSVSGARNEQFF.

This chain uses TRBV15 with TRBJ1-2; 9 nucleotides align to TRBD1. The CDR3 contains 15 residues. Trimming at V came to 3 bases and at J to 5 bases, leaving 7 bases not matched to a gene. Germline V gene sequence: CDR1 LNHNV, CDR2 YYDKDF (reference sequence). The chain's CDR3 is CATSSTGGASYGYTF. Written as DNA, the CDR3 is TGTGCCACCAGCAGTACAGGGGGCGCATCTTATGGCTACACCTTC.

The chain links TRBV9 to TRBJ1-1; the match to TRBD1 covers 8 bases. The CDR3 is made up of 14 amino acids. From germline, CDR1 is SGDLS and CDR2 YYNGEE. Trimming at V came to 3 bases and at J to 5 bases, leaving 6 bases not matched to a gene. The chain's CDR3 is CASSALDRGTEAFF. The CDR3 bases are TGTGCCAGCAGCGCCCTAGACAGGGGTACTGAAGCTTTCTTT.

The count of this clone is one. This sequence joins TRBV27 and TRBJ2-7; TRBD2 matches 14 bases. The V segment lost 2 bases and the J segment 11 bases; nucleotides outside the gene matches: 11. Germline assignment: CDR1 MNHEY and CDR2 SMNVEV (reference sequence). The CDR3 has 16 residues. CDR3 region: CASSLGIEGLAGVKYF. The CDR3 DNA sequence: TGTGCCAGCAGTTTAGGAATCGAGGGACTAGCGGGAGTTAAGTACTTC.

On this clone: At one end the junction does not follow the germline gene, possibly because of a read error. V is TRBV7-7 and J is TRBJ1-3, with 10 bases that match TRBD1. Germline V gene data show CDR1 as SSHAT and CDR2 as FNYEAQ (reference sequence). The CDR3 is 15 residues long. CDR3 in amino acids: CASSRGTGAGNTIYF. The CDR3 DNA sequence: TGTGCTAGCAGCCGGGGGACAGGGGCTGGAAACACCATATATTTT.

This chain uses TRBV6-5 with TRBJ2-3; 7 bases are a match to TRBD1. The V gene's germline CDR1 is MNHEY and CDR2 SVGAGI. Trimming cost V 6 bases and J 0 bases; bases outside gene matches: 6. The CDR3 sequence is 15 residues long. The CDR3 here is CASSTGTASTDTQYF. CDR3 DNA sequence: TGTGCCAGCAGCACAGGGACAGCAAGCACAGATACGCAGTATTTT.

The chain couples TRBV7-9 to TRBJ2-7; maybe TRBD2 (5 bases). V was clipped by 5 bases and J by 7 bases, with 21 bases between them. The CDR3 has 15 residues. The germline V gene encodes CDR1 SEHNR and CDR2 FQNEAQ (reference sequence). CDR3 residues: CASSPGQAFRGEQYF. The CDR3, as DNA: TGTGCCAGCAGCCCCGGGCAGGCCTTTCGGGGAGAGCAGTACTTC. Based on the CDR3 plus reference TRBV7-9 and TRBJ2-7, the full variable domain is DTGVSQNPRHKITKRGQNVTFRCDPISEHNRLYWYRQTLGQGPEFLTYFQNEAQLEKSRLLSDRFSAERPKGSFSTLEIQRTEQGDSAMYLCASSPGQAFRGEQYFGPGTRLTVT.

The chain carries TRBV6-6 and TRBJ1-1; no definite D call. The germline CDR1 and CDR2 sequences are MNHNY and SVGAGI (reference sequence). Trimming left V 2 bases short and J 1 base short, with 11 bases between. The CDR3 covers 15 residues. The CDR3 DNA follows: TGTGCCAGCAGTTACGAGGGTCAGAGGAACACTGAAGCTTTCTTT. Its translation is CASSYEGQRNTEAFF.

This clone appeared a few times. V and J are TRBV5-1 and TRBJ2-1; D gene uncertain. The CDR3 has 15 residues. Germline V gene lookup returns CDR1 SGHRS and CDR2 YFSETQ. V lost 0 bases, J lost 0 bases, and 7 bases lay in between. The CDR3 sequence is CASSLDSVSYNEQFF. The CDR3 nucleotides are TGCGCCAGCAGCTTGGATAGTGTCTCCTACAATGAGCAGTTCTTC.

This rearrangement joins TRBV5-1 to TRBJ1-1, with 8 positions matching TRBD1. The germline V gene has CDR1 SGHRS and CDR2 YFSETQ. The CDR3 extends over 15 amino acids. The V and J ends lost 0 bases and 1 base, in that order; junction bases with no gene match: 2. Written as DNA, the CDR3 is TGCGCCAGCAGCTTGGGGGGGACAGGGAACACTGAAGCTTTCTTT. Translation: CASSLGGTGNTEAFF.

The chain couples TRBV19 to TRBJ2-5; D gene uncertain. Trimming stripped 4 bases from V and 2 bases from J, with 11 bases between. CDR1 is LNHDA and CDR2 is SQIVND in the germline V gene (reference sequence). The CDR3 loop spans 14 amino acids. The chain's CDR3 is CASSRGRSQETQYF. The CDR3 DNA sequence: TGTGCCAGTAGTAGGGGAAGGAGTCAAGAGACCCAGTACTTC. Supplemented by reference TRBV19 and TRBJ2-5, the full variable domain reads DGGITQSPKYLFRKEGQNVTLSCEQNLNHDAMYWYRQDPGQGLRLIYYSQIVNDFQKGDIAEGYSVSREKKESFPLTVTSAQKNPTAFYLCASSRGRSQETQYFGPGTRLLVL.

V is TRBV15 and J is TRBJ2-7; 11 bases line up with TRBD2. This CDR3 comprises 15 residues. Germline assignment: CDR1 LNHNV and CDR2 YYDKDF (reference sequence). V shed 3 bases and J 3 bases; nucleotides not matched to a gene: 4. DNA for the CDR3: TGTGCCACCAGCAGGACACTAGCGGGGGACTACGAGCAGTACTTC. Protein product: CATSRTLAGDYEQYF.

This chain links TRBV27 with TRBJ2-7; no definite D call. There are 14 residues in the CDR3. Trimming took off 7 bases at V and 1 base at J, with 14 bases between the two ends. Germline CDR1 reads MNHEY; CDR2 reads SMNVEV (reference sequence). CDR3 amino acids: CASIPRLASYEQYF. CDR3 DNA sequence: TGTGCCAGCATCCCCCGCCTTGCTTCCTACGAGCAGTACTTC.

The V gene is TRBV6-6, the J gene TRBJ1-5; 7 bases are a match to TRBD1. Trimming at V came to 4 bases and at J to 7 bases, leaving 10 bases not matched to a gene. Germline assignment: CDR1 MNHNY and CDR2 SVGAGI (reference sequence). CDR3 length equals 15 residues. The CDR3 spells CASSSNAGGGQPQHF. The CDR3 nucleotides are TGTGCCAGCAGTTCAAACGCAGGGGGTGGACAGCCCCAGCATTTT.

The chain employs TRBV10-3 and TRBJ1-2; no clear D. V was trimmed by 4 bases and J by 8 bases, leaving 14 bases between them. Germline CDR1 reads ENHRY; CDR2 reads SYGVKD. This CDR3 comprises 13 residues. CDR3 sequence reads: CAISVERAGGYTF. The CDR3 region has the DNA TGTGCCATCAGTGTGGAAAGGGCGGGGGGCTACACCTTC.

For the CDR3, the DNA is TGTGCCAGCACCCTGGACAGAAGCAATCAGCCCCAGCATTTT. Its protein is CASTLDRSNQPQHF. The chain links TRBV6-1 to TRBJ1-5; D is perhaps TRBD1 (6 bases). V was clipped by 7 bases and J by 1 base, with 11 bases between them. The germline V gene encodes CDR1 MNHNS and CDR2 SASEGT. The CDR3 length is 14 residues.

The J gene is TRBJ1-1, the V gene TRBV27, with 9 positions matching TRBD1. This CDR3 comprises 15 residues. After removal of 5 bases from V and 0 bases from J, the junction contained 4 bases not matched to a gene. Germline V CDR1 and CDR2: MNHEY, SMNVEV (reference sequence). The CDR3 spells CASSRRTGVNTEAFF. The CDR3 coding sequence is TGTGCCAGCAGTAGAAGGACAGGGGTGAACACTGAAGCTTTCTTT.

This chain links TRBV7-2 with TRBJ2-1; 7 nucleotides match TRBD2. V gave up 3 bases and J gave up 3 bases; unmatched junction bases: 5. From germline, CDR1 is SGHTA and CDR2 FQGNSA. This CDR3 has 15 amino acids. This CDR3 is CASSLSGGDYNEQFF. The CDR3 DNA sequence: TGTGCCAGCAGCTTGAGTGGGGGGGACTACAATGAGCAGTTCTTC. The full variable domain, with the rest looked up from reference TRBV7-2 and TRBJ2-1, is GAGVSQSPSNKVTEKGKDVELRCDPISGHTALYWYRQSLGQGLEFLIYFQGNSAPDKSGLPSDRFSAERTGGSVSTLTIQRTQQEDSAVYLCASSLSGGDYNEQFFGPGTRLTVL.

This clone was observed once. The chain couples TRBV11-3 to TRBJ1-2; D is possibly TRBD1 (6 bases). The CDR3 has 16 residues. The V end lost 1 base, the J end lost 4 bases, and 16 bases lay between the germline ends. CDR1 and CDR2 (germline): SGHNT, YENEEA. CDR3 in amino acids: CASSLGGGGAGYGYTF. In nucleotides, the CDR3 is TGTGCCAGCAGCTTAGGCGGAGGGGGAGCGGGCTATGGCTACACCTTC.

The rearrangement uses TRBV11-3 and TRBJ1-1, with D perhaps matching TRBD1 (5 bases). The CDR3 loop spans 12 amino acids. V dropped 3 bases and J dropped 8 bases, with 10 bases sitting between them. Germline CDR1 is SGHNT and CDR2 is YENEEA. The CDR3 DNA reads TGTGCCAGCAGCTTCTCCGGGGCGGAAGCTTTCTTT. Translated, it gives CASSFSGAEAFF.

This clone was picked up a small number of times. V gene TRBV4-2 combines with J gene TRBJ1-4, with a tentative D call TRBD1 (6 bases). Trimming shortened V by 4 bases and J by 3 bases, and 9 bases separated the two germline ends. The CDR3 spans 14 residues. CDR1 and CDR2 from the germline V gene are LGHNA and YNFKEQ. This CDR3 is CASSRGQSNEKLFF. Here the CDR3 DNA reads TGTGCCAGCAGCCGCGGACAGTCTAATGAAAAACTGTTTTTT.

This sequence joins TRBV19 and TRBJ1-1; the D gene is possibly TRBD1 (6 bases). Germline V lookup: CDR1 LNHDA, CDR2 SQIVND (reference sequence). The V end lost 4 bases, the J end lost 4 bases, and 22 bases lay between the germline ends. The CDR3 runs 17 residues. CDR3 sequence (DNA): TGTGCCAGTAGTACATCGGGCAGGGGTCGGTGGGGCACTGAAGCTTTCTTT. Protein product: CASSTSGRGRWGTEAFF. The entire variable domain, with the rest obtained from reference TRBV19 and TRBJ1-1, is as follows: DGGITQSPKYLFRKEGQNVTLSCEQNLNHDAMYWYRQDPGQGLRLIYYSQIVNDFQKGDIAEGYSVSREKKESFPLTVTSAQKNPTAFYLCASSTSGRGRWGTEAFFGQGTRLTVV.

This rearrangement joins TRBV6-1 to TRBJ1-6; D is unclear. The V and J ends lost 6 bases and 3 bases respectively, with 9 bases between them. The CDR3 loop spans 14 amino acids. The V gene's germline CDR1 is MNHNS and CDR2 SASEGT. The CDR3 sequence is CASSLGVYNSPLHF. The CDR3 coding sequence is TGTGCCAGCAGCCTAGGAGTCTATAATTCACCCCTCCACTTT.

CDR3 residues: CASSPGQGLGQPQHF. The CDR3 DNA is TGTGCCAGCAGCCCGGGACAGGGACTCGGTCAGCCCCAGCATTTT. The V and J genes are TRBV7-8 and TRBJ1-5; 9 positions agree with TRBD1. The CDR3 spans 15 residues. With V trimmed by 5 bases and J by 6 bases, 8 bases remained unmatched. Germline V gene data show CDR1 as SGHVS and CDR2 as FQNEAQ.